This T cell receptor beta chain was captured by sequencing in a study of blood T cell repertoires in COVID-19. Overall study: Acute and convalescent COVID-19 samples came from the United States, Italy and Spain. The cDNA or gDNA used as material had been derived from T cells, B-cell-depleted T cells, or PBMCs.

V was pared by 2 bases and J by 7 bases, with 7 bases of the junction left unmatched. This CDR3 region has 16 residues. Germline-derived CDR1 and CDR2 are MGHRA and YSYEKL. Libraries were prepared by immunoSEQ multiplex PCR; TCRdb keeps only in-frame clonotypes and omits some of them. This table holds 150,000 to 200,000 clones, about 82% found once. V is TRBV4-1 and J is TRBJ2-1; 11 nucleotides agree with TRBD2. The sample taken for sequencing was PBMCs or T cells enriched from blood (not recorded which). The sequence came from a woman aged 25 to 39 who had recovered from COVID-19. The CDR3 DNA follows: TGCGCCAGCAGCCAACTAACTAGCGGGAGAAGAAATGAGCAGTTCTTC. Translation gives CASSQLTSGRRNEQFF.